One TCR beta chain is described in this entry. Its antigen is as yet unknown. This table comes from immunoSEQ multiplex PCR, and its TCRdb copy is limited to in-frame clones, with some not included. Of some 2.4 million clones in the sample, approximately 93% were seen once. The record originates from a study of shared clonotypes between healthy human individuals. Findings of the study overall: Non-shared clonotypes displayed generation probabilities falling below those of clonotypes present in all four donors. Measured sharing among donors was expected to vary with sequencing depth.

The specimen was naive CD4+ T cells from PBMCs. Subset indicated: CD45RA+ positively selected. The receptor was isolated from a man between 18 and 29 years old in good health. Some clones in this sample may be carry-over from other donors' samples.

This CDR3 is CASSLQGAHTETQYF. The DNA for the CDR3 is TGTGCCAGCAGTCTACAGGGGGCACACACGGAGACCCAGTACTTC. The J gene is TRBJ2-5, the V gene TRBV7-3; TRBD1 aligns across 9 bases. The CDR3 is made up of 15 amino acids. CDR1 is SGHTA, CDR2 FQGTGA, per germline. With 6 bases clipped from V and 5 bases from J, the junction kept 10 bases outside the gene matches.